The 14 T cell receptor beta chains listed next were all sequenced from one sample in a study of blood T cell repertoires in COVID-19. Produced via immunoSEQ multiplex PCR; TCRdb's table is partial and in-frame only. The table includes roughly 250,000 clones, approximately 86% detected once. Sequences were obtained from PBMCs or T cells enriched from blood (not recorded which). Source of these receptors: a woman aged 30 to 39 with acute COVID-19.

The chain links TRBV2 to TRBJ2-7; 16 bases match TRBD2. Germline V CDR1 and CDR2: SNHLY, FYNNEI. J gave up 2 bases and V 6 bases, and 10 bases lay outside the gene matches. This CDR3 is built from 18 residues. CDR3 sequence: CASRIMGLAGGRAYEQYF. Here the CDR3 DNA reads TGTGCCAGCAGAATAATGGGACTAGCGGGGGGGCGAGCCTACGAGCAGTACTTC.

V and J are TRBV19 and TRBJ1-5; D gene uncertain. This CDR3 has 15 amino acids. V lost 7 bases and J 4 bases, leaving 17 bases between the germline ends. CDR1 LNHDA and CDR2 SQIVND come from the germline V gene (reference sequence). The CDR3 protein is CASIGGISGNQPQHF. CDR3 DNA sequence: TGTGCCAGTATAGGAGGCATATCGGGAAATCAGCCCCAGCATTTT.

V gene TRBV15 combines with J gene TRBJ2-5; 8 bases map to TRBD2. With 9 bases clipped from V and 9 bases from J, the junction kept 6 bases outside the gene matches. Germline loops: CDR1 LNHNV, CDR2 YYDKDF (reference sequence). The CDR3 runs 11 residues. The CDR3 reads CATGLGLAQYF. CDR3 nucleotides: TGTGCCACGGGACTAGGATTAGCCCAGTACTTC. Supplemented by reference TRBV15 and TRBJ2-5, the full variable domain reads DAMVIQNPRYQVTQFGKPVTLSCSQTLNHNVMYWYQQKSSQAPKLLFHYYDKDFNNEADTPDNFQSRRPNTSFCFLDIRSPGLGDTAMYLCATGLGLAQYFGPGTRLLVL.

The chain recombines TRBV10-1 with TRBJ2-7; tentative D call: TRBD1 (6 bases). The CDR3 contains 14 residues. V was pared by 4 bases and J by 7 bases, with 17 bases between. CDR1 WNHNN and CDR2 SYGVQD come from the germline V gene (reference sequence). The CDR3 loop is CASSVVRGFDEQYF. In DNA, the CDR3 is TGCGCCAGCAGTGTTGTCAGGGGATTTGATGAGCAGTACTTC.

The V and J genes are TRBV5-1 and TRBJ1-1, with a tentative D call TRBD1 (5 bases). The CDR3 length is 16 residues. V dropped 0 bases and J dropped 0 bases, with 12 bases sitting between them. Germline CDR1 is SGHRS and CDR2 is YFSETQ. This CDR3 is CASSLVGEGMNTEAFF. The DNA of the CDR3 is TGCGCCAGCAGCTTGGTAGGGGAGGGGATGAACACTGAAGCTTTCTTT.

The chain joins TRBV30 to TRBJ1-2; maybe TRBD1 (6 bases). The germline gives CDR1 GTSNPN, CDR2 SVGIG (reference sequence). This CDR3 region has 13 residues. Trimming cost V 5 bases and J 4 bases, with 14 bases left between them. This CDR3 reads CAWVSDRSYGYTF. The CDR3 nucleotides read TGTGCCTGGGTCTCGGACAGATCCTATGGCTACACCTTC.

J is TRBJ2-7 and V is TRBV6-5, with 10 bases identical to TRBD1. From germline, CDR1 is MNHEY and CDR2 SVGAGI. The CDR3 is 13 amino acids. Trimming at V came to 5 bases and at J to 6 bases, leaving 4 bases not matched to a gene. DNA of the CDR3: TGTGCCAGCAGTCGAGGACAGGGGGGCGAGCAGTACTTC. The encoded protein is CASSRGQGGEQYF.

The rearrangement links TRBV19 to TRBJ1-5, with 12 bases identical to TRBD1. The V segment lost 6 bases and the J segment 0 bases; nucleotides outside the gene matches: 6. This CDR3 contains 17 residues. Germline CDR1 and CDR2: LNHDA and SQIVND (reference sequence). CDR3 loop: CASRAGQGAYSNQPQHF. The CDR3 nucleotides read TGTGCCAGTAGAGCGGGACAGGGGGCATATAGCAATCAGCCCCAGCATTTT.

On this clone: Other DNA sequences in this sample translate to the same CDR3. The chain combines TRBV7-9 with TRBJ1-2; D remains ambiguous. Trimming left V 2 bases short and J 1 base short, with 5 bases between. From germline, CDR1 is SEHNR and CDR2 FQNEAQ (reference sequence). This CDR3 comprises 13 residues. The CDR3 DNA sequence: TGTGCCAGCAGCTTACCGGGTAACTATGGCTACACCTTC. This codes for CASSLPGNYGYTF.

CDR3 in DNA: TGTGCCAGCAGATCGGGACTAGACTATGGCTACACCTTC. Translation: CASRSGLDYGYTF. This chain links TRBV28 with TRBJ1-2; D is perhaps TRBD1 (5 bases). This CDR3 region has 13 residues. V was shortened by 6 bases and J by 3 bases, with 11 bases between the two germline ends. Germline V gene lookup returns CDR1 MDHEN and CDR2 SYDVKM.

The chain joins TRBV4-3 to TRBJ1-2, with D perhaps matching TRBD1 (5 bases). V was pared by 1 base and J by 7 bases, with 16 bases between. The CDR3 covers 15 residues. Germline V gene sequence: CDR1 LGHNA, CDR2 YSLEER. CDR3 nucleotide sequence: TGCGCCAGCAGCCAAGGGGCAGGGAGGTCCTTTGGCTACACCTTC. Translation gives CASSQGAGRSFGYTF.

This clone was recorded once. In DNA form, the CDR3 reads TGCGCCAGCACACTAAATGTACTAGCGGGGCGCACAGATACGCAGTATTTT. As protein: CASTLNVLAGRTDTQYF. The chain couples TRBV10-1 to TRBJ2-3; 10 bases match TRBD2. V shed 7 bases and J 1 base; nucleotides not matched to a gene: 11. This CDR3 comprises 17 residues. Germline CDR1 is WNHNN and CDR2 is SYGVQD (reference sequence).

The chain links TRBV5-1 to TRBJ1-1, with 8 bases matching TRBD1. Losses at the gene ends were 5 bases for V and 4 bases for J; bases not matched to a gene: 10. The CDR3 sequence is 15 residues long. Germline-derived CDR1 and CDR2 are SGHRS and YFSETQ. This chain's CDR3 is CASRVQGASSTEAFF. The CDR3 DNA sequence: TGCGCCAGCAGAGTCCAGGGGGCTAGTAGCACTGAAGCTTTCTTT.

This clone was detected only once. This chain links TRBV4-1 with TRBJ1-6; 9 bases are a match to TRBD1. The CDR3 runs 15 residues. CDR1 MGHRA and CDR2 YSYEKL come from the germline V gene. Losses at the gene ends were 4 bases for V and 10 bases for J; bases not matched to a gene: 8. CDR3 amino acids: CASSPGQGQGSPLHF. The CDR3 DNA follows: TGCGCCAGCAGCCCCGGACAGGGGCAGGGATCACCCCTCCACTTT.